This T cell receptor (beta chain) comes out of a study of blood T cell repertoires in COVID-19. Study information: The United States, Italy and Spain supplied acute and convalescent COVID-19 samples.

The V gene's germline CDR1 is SGHKS and CDR2 YYEKEE (reference sequence). The V gene lost 1 base and the J gene lost 2 bases, with 11 bases spanning the gap. This CDR3 region has 15 residues. The assay was immunoSEQ multiplex PCR, and TCRdb's table has in-frame clones only and misses some. Among some 460,000 clones, around nine tenths were seen once, and the ten largest hold roughly 1.8%. Assignment of participants to cohorts was predicated upon participant-reported clinical history. This receptor was obtained from a woman between 18 and 30 years old with acute COVID-19. V usage is TRBV5-5 and J usage is TRBJ2-3; possibly TRBD2 for D (6 bases). The sequenced material came from PBMCs or T cells enriched from blood (not recorded which). The CDR3 sequence is CASSLLEGTTDTQYF. The CDR3, as DNA: TGTGCCAGCAGCTTGTTGGAGGGAACCACAGATACGCAGTATTTT.